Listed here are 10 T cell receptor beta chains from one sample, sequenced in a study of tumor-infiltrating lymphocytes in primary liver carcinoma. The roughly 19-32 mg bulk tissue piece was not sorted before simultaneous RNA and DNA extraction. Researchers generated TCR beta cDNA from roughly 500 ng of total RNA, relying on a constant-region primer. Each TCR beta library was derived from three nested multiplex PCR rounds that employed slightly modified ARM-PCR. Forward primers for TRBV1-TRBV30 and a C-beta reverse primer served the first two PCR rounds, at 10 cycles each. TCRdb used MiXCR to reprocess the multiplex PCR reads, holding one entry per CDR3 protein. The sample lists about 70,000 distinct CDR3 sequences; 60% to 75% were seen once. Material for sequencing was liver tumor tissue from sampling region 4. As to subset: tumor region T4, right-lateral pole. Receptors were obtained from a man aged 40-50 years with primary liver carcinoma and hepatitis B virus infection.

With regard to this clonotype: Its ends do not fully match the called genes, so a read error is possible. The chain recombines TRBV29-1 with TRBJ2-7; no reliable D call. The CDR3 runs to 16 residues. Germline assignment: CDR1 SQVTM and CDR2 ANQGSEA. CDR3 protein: CSVEDQEAIPSYEQYF. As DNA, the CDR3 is TGCAGCGTTGAAGATCAAGAGGCCATCCCTTCCTATGAGCAGTACTTC.

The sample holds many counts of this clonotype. The CDR3 loop is CASSLRSSDTQYF. In nucleotides, the CDR3 is TGTGCCAGCAGCCTCAGGAGCTCAGATACGCAGTATTTT. The chain combines TRBV14 with TRBJ2-3; D not resolved. V dropped 4 bases and J dropped 4 bases, with 9 bases sitting between them. This CDR3 comprises 13 residues. Germline-derived CDR1 and CDR2 are SGHDN and FVKESK.

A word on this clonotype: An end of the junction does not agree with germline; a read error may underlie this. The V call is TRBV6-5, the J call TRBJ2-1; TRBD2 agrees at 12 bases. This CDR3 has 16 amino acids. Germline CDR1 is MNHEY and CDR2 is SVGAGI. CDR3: CASSPGGLAGYNEPFF. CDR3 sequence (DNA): TGTGCCAGCAGTCCCGGTGGACTAGCGGGATACAATGAGCCGTTCTTC.

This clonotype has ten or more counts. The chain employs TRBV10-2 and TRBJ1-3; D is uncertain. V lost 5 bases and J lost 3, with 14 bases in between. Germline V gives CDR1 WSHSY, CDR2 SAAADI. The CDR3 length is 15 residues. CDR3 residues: CASSPGGGGGNTIYF. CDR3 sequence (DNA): TGCGCCAGCAGTCCGGGCGGAGGAGGTGGAAACACCATATATTTT.

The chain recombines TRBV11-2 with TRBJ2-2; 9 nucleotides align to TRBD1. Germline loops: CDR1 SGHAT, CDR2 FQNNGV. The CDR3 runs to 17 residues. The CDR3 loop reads CYSSFDRDRVGTGELFF. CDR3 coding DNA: TGTTATAGCAGCTTTGATCGGGACAGGGTCGGCACCGGGGAGCTGTTTTTT.

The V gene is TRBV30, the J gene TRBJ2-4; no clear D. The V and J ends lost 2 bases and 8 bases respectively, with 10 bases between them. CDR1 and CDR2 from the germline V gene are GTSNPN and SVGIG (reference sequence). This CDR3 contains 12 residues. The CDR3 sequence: CAWSPLRHIQYF. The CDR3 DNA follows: TGTGCCTGGAGTCCCCTGAGGCACATTCAGTACTTC.

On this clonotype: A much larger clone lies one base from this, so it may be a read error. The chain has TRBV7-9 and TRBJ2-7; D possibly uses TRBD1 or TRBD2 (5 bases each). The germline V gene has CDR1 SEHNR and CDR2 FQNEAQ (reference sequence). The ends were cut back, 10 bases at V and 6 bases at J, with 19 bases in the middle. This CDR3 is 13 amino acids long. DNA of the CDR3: TGTGCCACCTCGACTACCGGGACCCCCGAGCAGTACTTC. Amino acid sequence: CATSTTGTPEQYF.

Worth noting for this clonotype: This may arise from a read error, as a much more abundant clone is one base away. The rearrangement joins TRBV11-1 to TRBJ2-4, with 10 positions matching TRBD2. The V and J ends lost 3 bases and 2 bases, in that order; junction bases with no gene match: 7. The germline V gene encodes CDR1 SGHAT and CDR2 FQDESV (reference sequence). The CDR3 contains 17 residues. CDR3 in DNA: TGTGCCAGCAGCTTTTCCGGGACTAGCGCGACCAAAAACATTCAGTACTTC. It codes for CASSFSGTSATKNIQYF.

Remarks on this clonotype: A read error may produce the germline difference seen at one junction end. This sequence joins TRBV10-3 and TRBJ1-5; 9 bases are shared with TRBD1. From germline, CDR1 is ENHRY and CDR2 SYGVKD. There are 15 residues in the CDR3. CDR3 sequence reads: CAINESTGGAQSQHF. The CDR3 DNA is TGTGCCATCAATGAGTCGACAGGGGGAGCTCAGTCCCAGCATTTT.

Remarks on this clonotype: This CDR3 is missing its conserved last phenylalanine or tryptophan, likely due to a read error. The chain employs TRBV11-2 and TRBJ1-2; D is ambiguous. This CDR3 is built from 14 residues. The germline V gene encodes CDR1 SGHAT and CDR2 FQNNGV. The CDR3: CASSLVVSSYSYTL. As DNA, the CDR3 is TGTGCCAGCAGCTTAGTAGTCAGTAGCTATAGCTACACCCTC.